Sequencing of this T cell receptor (beta chain) was carried out in a study of cytomegalovirus exposure and HLA in healthy donors. V lost 5 bases and J 4 bases, leaving 17 bases between the germline ends. The germline gives CDR1 LNHDA, CDR2 SQIVND (reference sequence). The CDR3 length is 15 residues. Primers for the PCR totalled 60 Vbeta and 13 Jbeta. Produced via immunoSEQ multiplex PCR; TCRdb's table is partial and in-frame only. The table includes about 200,000 clones, approximately 78% detected once. Sequencing was performed on PBMCs. The chain is built from TRBV19 and TRBJ1-1; no clear D gene. This sequence originates from a woman aged 50 to 60 in good health and CMV-seropositive. CDR3 in amino acids: CASSAPPLSVTEAFF. The CDR3 region has the DNA TGTGCCAGTAGTGCCCCCCCTCTCTCGGTCACTGAAGCTTTCTTT.